These 3 T cell receptor beta chains were all obtained from the same sample, sequenced in a study of blood T cell repertoires in COVID-19. Sequencing used immunoSEQ multiplex PCR; TCRdb keeps in-frame clones, though not all of them. The data contain 340,000 or so clones, over 75% of them singletons. Input material: peripheral blood. The source is a man aged 45-60 years with active or convalescent COVID-19.

The CDR3 is CASKGADSLNTEAFF. CDR3 DNA: TGTGCCAGTAAGGGGGCCGACAGTTTGAACACTGAAGCTTTCTTT. The chain couples TRBV19 to TRBJ1-1, with 7 nucleotides matching TRBD1. The CDR3 runs 15 residues. The germline gives CDR1 LNHDA, CDR2 SQIVND (reference sequence). V was pared by 7 bases and J by 0 bases, with 8 bases of the junction left unmatched.

As to this clone: This sample includes further DNA sequences coding for the same CDR3. V gene TRBV28 combines with J gene TRBJ2-7; D is unresolved. CDR1 and CDR2 from the germline V gene are MDHEN and SYDVKM. V lost 5 bases and J lost 0, with 5 bases in between. The CDR3 contains 12 residues. CDR3 amino acids: CASSLRSYEQYF. The DNA of the CDR3 is TGTGCCAGCAGTCTCCGCTCCTACGAGCAGTACTTC.

This clone has just a few counts. V is TRBV28 and J is TRBJ1-5; 7 nucleotides match TRBD1. There are 15 residues in the CDR3. Germline V gives CDR1 MDHEN, CDR2 SYDVKM. The ends lost 6 bases at V and 0 bases at J; junction bases unmatched: 5. CDR3 protein: CASRPGQYSNQPQHF. The DNA of the CDR3 is TGTGCCAGCAGACCGGGACAGTATAGCAATCAGCCCCAGCATTTT.